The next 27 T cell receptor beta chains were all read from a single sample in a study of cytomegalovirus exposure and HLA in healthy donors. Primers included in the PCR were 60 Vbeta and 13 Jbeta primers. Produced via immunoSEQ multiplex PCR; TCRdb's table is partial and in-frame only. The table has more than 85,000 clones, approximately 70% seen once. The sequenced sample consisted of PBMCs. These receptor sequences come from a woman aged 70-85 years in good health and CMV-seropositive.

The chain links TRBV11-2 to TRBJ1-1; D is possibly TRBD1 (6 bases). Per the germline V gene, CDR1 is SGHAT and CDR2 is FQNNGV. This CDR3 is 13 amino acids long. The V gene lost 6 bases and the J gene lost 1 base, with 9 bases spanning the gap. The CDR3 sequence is CASRQGQNTEAFF. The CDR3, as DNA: TGTGCCAGCAGACAGGGCCAGAACACTGAAGCTTTCTTT.

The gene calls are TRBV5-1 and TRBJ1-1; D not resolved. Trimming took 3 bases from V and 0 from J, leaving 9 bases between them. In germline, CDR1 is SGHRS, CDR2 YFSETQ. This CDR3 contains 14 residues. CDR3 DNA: TGCGCCAGCAGCTCGCAGTTCATGAACACTGAAGCTTTCTTT. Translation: CASSSQFMNTEAFF.

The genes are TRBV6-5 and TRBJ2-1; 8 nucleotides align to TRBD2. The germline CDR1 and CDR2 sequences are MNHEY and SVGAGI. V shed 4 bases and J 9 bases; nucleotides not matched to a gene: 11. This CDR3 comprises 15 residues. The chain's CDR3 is CASSLDRGGSAEQFF. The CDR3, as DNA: TGTGCCAGCAGTTTGGATCGCGGGGGGTCAGCTGAGCAGTTCTTC.

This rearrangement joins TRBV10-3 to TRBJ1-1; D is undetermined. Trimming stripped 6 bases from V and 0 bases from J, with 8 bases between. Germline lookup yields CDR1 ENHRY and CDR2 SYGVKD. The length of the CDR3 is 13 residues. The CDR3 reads CAIRKTLNTEAFF. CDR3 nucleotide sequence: TGTGCCATCAGAAAAACATTGAACACTGAAGCTTTCTTT.

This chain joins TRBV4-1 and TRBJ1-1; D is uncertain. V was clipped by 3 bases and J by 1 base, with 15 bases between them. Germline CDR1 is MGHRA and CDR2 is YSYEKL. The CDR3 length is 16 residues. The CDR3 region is CASSQGIGRENTEAFF. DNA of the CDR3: TGCGCCAGCAGCCAGGGGATTGGACGGGAGAACACTGAAGCTTTCTTT.

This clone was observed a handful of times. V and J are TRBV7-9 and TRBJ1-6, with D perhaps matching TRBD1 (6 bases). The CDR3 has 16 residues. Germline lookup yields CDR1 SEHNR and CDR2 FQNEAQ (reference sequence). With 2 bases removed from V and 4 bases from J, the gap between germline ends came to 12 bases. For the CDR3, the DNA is TGTGCCAGCAGCTTACTACAGGGTCCTTATAATTCACCCCTCCACTTT. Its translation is CASSLLQGPYNSPLHF.

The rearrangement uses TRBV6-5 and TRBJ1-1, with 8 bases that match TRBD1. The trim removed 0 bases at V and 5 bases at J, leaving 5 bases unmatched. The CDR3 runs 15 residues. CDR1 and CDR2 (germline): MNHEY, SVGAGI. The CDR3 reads CASSYSARGRTEAFF. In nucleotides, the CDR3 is TGTGCCAGCAGTTACTCCGCCAGGGGGCGAACTGAAGCTTTCTTT.

The CDR3 sequence is CASTQGRGGTYEQYF. CDR3 sequence (DNA): TGTGCCAGCACTCAGGGGCGGGGGGGGACCTACGAGCAGTACTTC. This chain links TRBV7-2 with TRBJ2-7, with 9 bases identical to TRBD2. V lost 7 bases to trimming and J lost 2 bases; unmatched junction nucleotides: 9. This CDR3 region has 15 residues. From germline, CDR1 is SGHTA and CDR2 FQGNSA.

The chain's CDR3 is CASSFAGGDNSPLHF. In nucleotides, the CDR3 is TGTGCCAGCAGCTTTGCCGGGGGGGACAATTCACCCCTCCACTTT. V usage is TRBV5-6 and J usage is TRBJ1-6; TRBD1 might be the D (5 bases). CDR1 is SGHDT and CDR2 is YYEEEE in the germline V gene. CDR3 length: 15 residues. V gave up 2 bases and J gave up 7 bases, with 13 bases separating them.

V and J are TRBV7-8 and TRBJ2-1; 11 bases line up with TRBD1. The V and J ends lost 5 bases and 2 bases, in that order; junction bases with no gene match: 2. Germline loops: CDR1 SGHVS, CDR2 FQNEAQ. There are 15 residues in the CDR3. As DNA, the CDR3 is TGTGCCAGCAGCCCGGACAGGGGGCCCTACAATGAGCAGTTCTTC. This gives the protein CASSPDRGPYNEQFF.

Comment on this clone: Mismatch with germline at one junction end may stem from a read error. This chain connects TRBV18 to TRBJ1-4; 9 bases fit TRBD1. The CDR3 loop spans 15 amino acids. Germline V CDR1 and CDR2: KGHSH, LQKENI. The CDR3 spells CASSPPPGQGEKLFF. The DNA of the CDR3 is TGTGCCAGCTCGCCACCACCGGGACAGGGAGAAAAACTGTTTTTT.

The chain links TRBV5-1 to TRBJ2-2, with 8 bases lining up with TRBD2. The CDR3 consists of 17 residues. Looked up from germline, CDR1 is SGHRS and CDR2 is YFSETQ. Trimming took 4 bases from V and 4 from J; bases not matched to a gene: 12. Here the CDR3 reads CASSEIGGGPTTGELFF. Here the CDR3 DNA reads TGCGCCAGCAGCGAGATTGGCGGGGGGCCCACCACCGGGGAGCTGTTTTTT.

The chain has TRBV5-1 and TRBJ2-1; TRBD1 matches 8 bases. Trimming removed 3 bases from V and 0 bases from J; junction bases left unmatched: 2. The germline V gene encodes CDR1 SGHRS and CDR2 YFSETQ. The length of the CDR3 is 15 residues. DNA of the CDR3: TGCGCCAGCAGCTGGACAGGGAACTCCTACAATGAGCAGTTCTTC. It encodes CASSWTGNSYNEQFF.

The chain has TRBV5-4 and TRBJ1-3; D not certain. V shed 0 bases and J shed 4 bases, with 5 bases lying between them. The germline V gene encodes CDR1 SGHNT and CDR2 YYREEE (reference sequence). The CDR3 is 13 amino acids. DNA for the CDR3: TGTGCCAGCAGCTTGGCCGAGGGAAACACCATATATTTT. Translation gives CASSLAEGNTIYF.

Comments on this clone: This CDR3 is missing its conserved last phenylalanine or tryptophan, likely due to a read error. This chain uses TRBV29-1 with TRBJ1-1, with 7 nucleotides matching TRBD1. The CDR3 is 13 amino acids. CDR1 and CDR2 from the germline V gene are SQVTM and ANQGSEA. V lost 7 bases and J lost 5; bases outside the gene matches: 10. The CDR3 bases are TGCAGCGGCGGAGGGGGCGCAGGAACTGAAGCTTTCGTT. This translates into CSGGGGAGTEAFV.

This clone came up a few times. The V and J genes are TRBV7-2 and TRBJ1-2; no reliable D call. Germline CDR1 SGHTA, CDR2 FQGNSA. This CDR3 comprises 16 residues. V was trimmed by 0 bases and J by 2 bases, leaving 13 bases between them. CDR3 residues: CASSLALRTGNYGYTF. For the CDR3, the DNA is TGTGCCAGCAGCTTAGCCCTCCGGACGGGGAACTATGGCTACACCTTC.

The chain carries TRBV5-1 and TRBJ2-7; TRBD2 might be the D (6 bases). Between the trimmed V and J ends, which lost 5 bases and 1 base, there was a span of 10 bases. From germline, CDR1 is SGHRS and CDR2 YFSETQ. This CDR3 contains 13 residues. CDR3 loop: CASRGGPSYEQYF. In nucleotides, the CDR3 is TGCGCCAGCAGGGGAGGCCCTTCCTACGAGCAGTACTTC.

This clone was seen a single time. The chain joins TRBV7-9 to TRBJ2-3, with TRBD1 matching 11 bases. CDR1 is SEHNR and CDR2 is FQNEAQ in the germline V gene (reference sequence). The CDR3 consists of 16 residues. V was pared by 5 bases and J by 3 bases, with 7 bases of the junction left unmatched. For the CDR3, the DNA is TGTGCCAGCAGCGACGGGACAGGGGGAGTGACAGATACGCAGTATTTT. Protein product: CASSDGTGGVTDTQYF.

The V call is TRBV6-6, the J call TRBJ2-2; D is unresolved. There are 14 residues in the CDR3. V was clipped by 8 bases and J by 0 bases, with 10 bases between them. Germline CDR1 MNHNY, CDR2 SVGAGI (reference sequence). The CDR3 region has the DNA TGTGCCAGCGAGCGATACGCGAACACCGGGGAGCTGTTTTTT. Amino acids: CASERYANTGELFF.

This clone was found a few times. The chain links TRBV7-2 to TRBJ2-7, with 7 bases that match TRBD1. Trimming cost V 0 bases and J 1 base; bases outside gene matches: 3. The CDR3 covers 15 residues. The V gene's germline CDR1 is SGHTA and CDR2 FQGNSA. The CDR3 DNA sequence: TGTGCCAGCAGCTTAGCCCCGGACAGGTCCTACGAGCAGTACTTC. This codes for CASSLAPDRSYEQYF.

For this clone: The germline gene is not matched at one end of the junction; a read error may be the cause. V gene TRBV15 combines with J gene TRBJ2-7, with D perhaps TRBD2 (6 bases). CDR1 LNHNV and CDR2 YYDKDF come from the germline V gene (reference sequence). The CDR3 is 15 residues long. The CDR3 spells CASSGGPEGVYEQYF. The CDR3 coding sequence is TGTGCCAGCAGCGGTGGACCGGAGGGTGTTTACGAGCAGTACTTC.

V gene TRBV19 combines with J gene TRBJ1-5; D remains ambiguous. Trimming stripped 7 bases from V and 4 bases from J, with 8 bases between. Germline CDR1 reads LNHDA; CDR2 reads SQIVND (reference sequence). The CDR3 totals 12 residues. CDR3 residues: CASTAGNQPQHF. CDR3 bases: TGTGCCAGTACCGCGGGAAATCAGCCCCAGCATTTT. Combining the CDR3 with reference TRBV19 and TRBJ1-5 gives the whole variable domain DGGITQSPKYLFRKEGQNVTLSCEQNLNHDAMYWYRQDPGQGLRLIYYSQIVNDFQKGDIAEGYSVSREKKESFPLTVTSAQKNPTAFYLCASTAGNQPQHFGDGTRLSIL.

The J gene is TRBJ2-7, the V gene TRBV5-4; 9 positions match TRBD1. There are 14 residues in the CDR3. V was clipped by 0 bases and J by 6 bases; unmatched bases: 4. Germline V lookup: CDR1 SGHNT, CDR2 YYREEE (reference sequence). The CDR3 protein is CASSLDATGGEQYF. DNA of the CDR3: TGTGCCAGCAGCTTGGATGCGACAGGGGGCGAGCAGTACTTC.

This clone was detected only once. The CDR3 region is CASSPSGGAETQYF. CDR3 sequence (DNA): TGCGCCAGCAGCCCTAGCGGGGGGGCCGAGACCCAGTACTTC. V is TRBV5-1 and J is TRBJ2-5, with 12 bases matching TRBD2. J lost 5 bases, V lost 4 bases, and 3 bases had no gene match. Germline CDR1 reads SGHRS; CDR2 reads YFSETQ. CDR3 size: 14 residues.

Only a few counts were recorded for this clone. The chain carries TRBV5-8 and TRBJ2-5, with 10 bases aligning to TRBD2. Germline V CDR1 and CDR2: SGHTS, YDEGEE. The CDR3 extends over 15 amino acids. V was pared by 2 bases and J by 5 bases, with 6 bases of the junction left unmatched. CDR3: CASSFASGGRETQYF. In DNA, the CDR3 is TGTGCCAGCAGCTTTGCTAGCGGGGGACGGGAGACCCAGTACTTC.

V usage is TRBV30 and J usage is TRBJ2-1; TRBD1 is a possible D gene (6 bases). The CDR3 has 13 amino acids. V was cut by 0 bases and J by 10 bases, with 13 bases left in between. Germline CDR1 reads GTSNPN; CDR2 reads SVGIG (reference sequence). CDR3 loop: CAWSVLQGSEQFF. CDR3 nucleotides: TGTGCCTGGAGTGTACTTCAGGGGAGCGAGCAGTTCTTC.

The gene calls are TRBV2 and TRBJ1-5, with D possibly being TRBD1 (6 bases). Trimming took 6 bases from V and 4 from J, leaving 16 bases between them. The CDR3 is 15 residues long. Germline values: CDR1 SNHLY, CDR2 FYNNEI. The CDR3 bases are TGTGCCAGCAGCGACGGACAGATCCCAAATCAGCCCCAGCATTTT. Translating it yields CASSDGQIPNQPQHF.